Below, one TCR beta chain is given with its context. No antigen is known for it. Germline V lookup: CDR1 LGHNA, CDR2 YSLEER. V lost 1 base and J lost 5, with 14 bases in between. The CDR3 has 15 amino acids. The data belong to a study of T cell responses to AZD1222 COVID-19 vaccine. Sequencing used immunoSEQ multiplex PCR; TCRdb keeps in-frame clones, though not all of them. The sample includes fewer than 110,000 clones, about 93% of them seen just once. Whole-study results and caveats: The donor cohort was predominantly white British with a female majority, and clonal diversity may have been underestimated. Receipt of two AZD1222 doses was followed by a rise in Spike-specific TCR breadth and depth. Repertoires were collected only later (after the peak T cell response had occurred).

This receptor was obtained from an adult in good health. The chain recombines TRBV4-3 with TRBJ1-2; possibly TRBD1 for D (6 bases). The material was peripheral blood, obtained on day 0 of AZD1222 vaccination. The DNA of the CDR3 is TGCGCCAGCAGCCAAGGACAGGAGTTATGGTATGGCTACACCTTC. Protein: CASSQGQELWYGYTF.